This TCR beta chain is drawn from a study of T cells in Graves' hyperthyroidism and ophthalmopathy (dated by TCRdb to 2018 to 2020). With respect to the entire study: Peripheral blood was sampled at the time of initial diagnosis, prior to any treatment. After sampling, hyperthyroidism patients received methimazole starting at 30 mg daily, and ophthalmopathy patients received high-dose intravenous methylprednisolone. The paper describes TCR Vbeta CDR3 sequencing of 135 peripheral blood samples, made up of 43 ophthalmopathy patients, 70 to 75 hyperthyroidism patients and about 17 progressor patients. The study also compared thyroid tissue and blood T-cell repertoires from five or six Graves' hyperthyroidism patients. For training and testing, the 80 to 100 patients in the discovery cohort were randomly divided in a 7:3 ratio. A discovery cohort of about a hundred patients, roughly 45 with Graves' ophthalmopathy and 55 to 60 with stable Graves' hyperthyroidism, was used to find distinguishing TCR V-J signatures. An independent validation cohort of 18 to 20 hyperthyroidism patients and about 15 patients who later progressed to ophthalmopathy tested prospective prediction of ophthalmopathy.

On this clonotype itself: Its antigen specificity is not known. No qualities accompany the bases; no much larger clone lies one base away.

The TCR beta CDR3 regions were amplified from the RNA transcripts. The TCR CDR3 was subjected to a first round of RT-PCR using the HTBI primer set and the Qiagen OneStep RT-PCR kit. A second multiplex PCR round built the libraries, followed by size selection and purification. Sequencing of the libraries was done on an Illumina HiSeq2000 using paired-end 100 bp reads. In the authors' own workflow: SOAPnuke was used to process the raw data, removing reads that contained adapters or uncalled bases, had a mean Phred below 15, or lacked an exact match to the constant primer or identifier. COPE v1.2.5 was used to merge the high-quality paired reads, and each unique nucleotide sequence was defined as a clonotype. MiTCR v1.1 was used to align clonotypes to the IMGT TRBV, TRBD and TRBJ reference segments. Only V-J combinations with frequency above 0.0001, covering about 99% of repertoires, were analysed. A TCS score was defined as the ratio of F50 (clonal expansion) to E x V (chaos), with BLOSUM62-based TCRdist applied between CDR3 peptides within each V-J. Welch's t-statistics and random forest reduced roughly 540 V-J features to roughly 13, which were used in a naive Bayes classifier (R e1071). TCRdb passed the public sequencing reads through fastp at Q25 and MiXCR, retaining productive beta sequences. Rows with one shared CDR3 protein collapse into an entry with the most common genes and DNA. Here the V and J calls rest on TCRdb's processing, not on the authors' analysis. The sample table lists over 650,000 distinct CDR3 sequences, around 17% of them with a count of one. The ten largest account for around 7.7% of the sample.

Broad study findings and their caveats: During validation, the model predicted progression to ophthalmopathy a median of about 5.9 months ahead of onset, with around 71% sensitivity and 72.22% specificity. In cross-validation, a model built on a 13 V-J signature told ophthalmopathy apart from stable hyperthyroidism with approximately 90% sensitivity and around 83% specificity, and in testing the same model reached 80%/75%. No statistical method was used to fix the sample size in advance, and group allocation was not hidden from the investigators. Most expanded thyroid clonotypes (frequency above 0.001) were also found in blood, which suggests that blood repertoires may mirror thyroid immune responses.

A patient counted as having stable Graves' hyperthyroidism if no progression to ophthalmopathy occurred over 18 months of follow-up. Hyperthyroidism patients were aged 18 to 65 years and newly diagnosed, with disease duration of less than 2 months. The study excluded patients with uncontrolled infections, other autoimmune diseases, pregnancy or lactation. Diagnoses were based on clinical symptoms, serum thyroxine and TRAb, thyroid ultrasound and orbital computed tomography. PBMCs were separated from about 10 ml of fresh peripheral blood using Ficoll-Paque density gradient centrifugation. Trizol reagent was used to extract total RNA, and RNA quality was then checked on an Agilent 2100 Bioanalyzer. The germline V gene gives CDR1 as MNHNS and CDR2 as SASEGT. The CDR3 goes from the cysteine to the phenylalanine over 14 residues. Solely the CDR3 DNA is kept, with 42 bases framed from the first base. V lost 7 bases and J lost 7 bases; the stretch between them is 19 bases long.

The TCR was taken from a man younger than 35 with Graves' hyperthyroidism. This sequence uses TRBV6-1 and TRBJ1-1; the D segment cannot be called with confidence. Sequencing was carried out using blood. The CDR3 has the sequence CASTQSAGQHEAFF. The bases are TGTGCCAGCACCCAAAGTGCAGGCCAACATGAAGCTTTCTTT.